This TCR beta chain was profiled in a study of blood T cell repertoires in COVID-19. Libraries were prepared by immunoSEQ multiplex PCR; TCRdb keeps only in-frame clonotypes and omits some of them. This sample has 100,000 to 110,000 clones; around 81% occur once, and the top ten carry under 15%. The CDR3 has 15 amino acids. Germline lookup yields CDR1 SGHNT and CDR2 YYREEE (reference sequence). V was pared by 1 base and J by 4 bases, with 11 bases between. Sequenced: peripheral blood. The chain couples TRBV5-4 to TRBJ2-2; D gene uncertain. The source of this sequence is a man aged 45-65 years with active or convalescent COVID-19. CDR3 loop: CASSLYGTATGELFF. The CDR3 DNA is TGTGCCAGCAGCTTGTACGGAACAGCCACCGGGGAGCTGTTTTTT.